This record covers a single T cell receptor beta chain. Its antigen is still unknown. Sequence at one end of the junction differs from germline and may be a read error. Other DNA sequences in this sample translate to the same CDR3. The data were obtained in a study of cytomegalovirus exposure and HLA in healthy donors. A multiplex PCR was run with 60 Vbeta primers and 13 Jbeta primers. Profiled with immunoSEQ multiplex PCR; TCRdb holds only in-frame clones, not every one. The profile shows 85,000 to 130,000 clones, about four fifths of them singletons. There are 15 residues in the CDR3. Germline V gene sequence: CDR1 SGHTA, CDR2 FQGNSA. Study-level results: Earlier analysis yielded a pattern in which most TCR beta V segments were productive about 90% or about 30% of the time.

Specimen: PBMCs. The receptor was derived from a woman aged 45 to 65 in good health and CMV-seropositive. This chain connects TRBV7-2 to TRBJ2-7; 10 positions agree with TRBD1. The CDR3 DNA sequence: TGCGCCAGCAGCCGCCGGGACAGGGGTACCTACGAGCAGTACTTC. Amino acids: CASSRRDRGTYEQYF.